This section outlines one T cell receptor (beta chain) sequence together with its context. Other nucleotide sequences in the sample specify the same CDR3. The data are from a study of blood T cell repertoires in COVID-19. Assay: immunoSEQ multiplex PCR; the TCRdb copy retains only in-frame clones and omits some. The sample shows about 84,000 clones, over 65% of them seen only once. V shed 5 bases and J shed 2 bases, with 10 bases lying between them. The CDR3 loop spans 13 amino acids. From germline, CDR1 is SGHNT and CDR2 YYREEE (reference sequence). Specimen: peripheral blood. The receptor was isolated from a man aged 45-65 years with active or convalescent COVID-19. The genes are TRBV5-4 and TRBJ2-5; D gene ambiguous. The CDR3 region has the DNA TGTGCCAGCAGTTTAACAGAGCAAGAGACCCAGTACTTC. Translation gives CASSLTEQETQYF.